Only a few counts were recorded for the clone carrying this T cell receptor beta chain. A sample-barcoded 5' primer and a J-beta primer mix were used in a second PCR of roughly 7 to 11 cycles. TCRdb used MiXCR to reprocess the 5' RACE reads, holding one entry per CDR3 protein. The table shows about 1,400,000 distinct CDR3 sequences, with 42% occurring only once. These data are taken from a study of blood T cells in healthy people across ages. Every sample yielded at least 6.5 million isolated PBMCs. The sequencing sample was made of blood. This clonotype was sampled from a woman younger than 30 in good health.

In DNA form, the CDR3 reads TGCGCCAGCAGCCAAGATGGCAGGGGTTGGAGTCAGCCCCAGCATTTT. Encoded protein: CASSQDGRGWSQPQHF. This chain links TRBV4-1 with TRBJ1-5; maybe TRBD1 (6 bases). V was clipped by 0 bases and J by 6 bases, with 15 bases between them. In germline, CDR1 is MGHRA, CDR2 YSYEKL. The CDR3 is made up of 16 amino acids.